Each of the 10 T cell receptor beta chains below was sequenced from the same sample in a study of blood T cell repertoires in COVID-19. The repertoire was sequenced with immunoSEQ multiplex PCR; TCRdb's copy has only in-frame clones and lacks some. In the table there are tens of thousands of clones, about 86% of which are singletons. The sequencing input was peripheral blood. These receptors all come from a human donor with acute or convalescent COVID-19. The donor label of this sample is uncertain.

The V and J genes are TRBV12-5 and TRBJ2-1, with 11 positions matching TRBD2. This CDR3 contains 16 residues. Per the germline V gene, CDR1 is LGHNT and CDR2 is FRNRAP. V shed 4 bases and J 6 bases; nucleotides not matched to a gene: 8. In DNA form, the CDR3 reads TGTGCTAGTGGTTGGGTAGCGGGAGGGGAGCTCAATGAGCAGTTCTTC. Its translation is CASGWVAGGELNEQFF.

The rearrangement uses TRBV18 and TRBJ1-1; weak D call: TRBD1 (5 bases). This CDR3 contains 15 residues. CDR1 and CDR2 (germline): KGHSH, LQKENI. Trimming stripped 2 bases from V and 2 bases from J, with 12 bases between. CDR3 DNA sequence: TGTGCCAGCTCACCAGCGACAGCACGCAACACTGAAGCTTTCTTT. It translates to CASSPATARNTEAFF.

CDR3 loop: CASSPETGTGGGYTF. The DNA of the CDR3 is TGTGCCAGCAGCCCAGAAACCGGGACAGGAGGCGGCTACACCTTC. The rearrangement uses TRBV28 and TRBJ1-2; 8 bases fit TRBD1. Germline CDR1 reads MDHEN; CDR2 reads SYDVKM. J was trimmed by 8 bases and V by 6 bases; bases with no gene match: 14. CDR3 length: 15 amino acids.

The V and J genes are TRBV9 and TRBJ2-7; weak D call: TRBD1 (5 bases). The germline V and J ends were trimmed by 0 bases and 0 bases, with 10 bases remaining between them. Germline CDR1 is SGDLS and CDR2 is YYNGEE. The length of the CDR3 is 15 residues. CDR3 sequence: CASSVGGSVSYEQYF. The CDR3 coding sequence is TGTGCCAGCAGCGTAGGGGGCAGTGTCTCCTACGAGCAGTACTTC.

The V call is TRBV25-1, the J call TRBJ1-2; D ambiguous. The germline V gene has CDR1 MGHDK and CDR2 SYGVNS. V lost 8 bases, J lost 3 bases, and 13 bases lay in between. This CDR3 comprises 13 residues. CDR3 in DNA: TGTGCCAGCTCCTTCTCAGGTGACTATGGCTACACCTTC. Its protein is CASSFSGDYGYTF.

J is TRBJ1-6 and V is TRBV5-1; 9 bases fit TRBD1. Germline V gene sequence: CDR1 SGHRS, CDR2 YFSETQ. This CDR3 has 15 amino acids. V lost 0 bases and J lost 6; bases outside the gene matches: 1. CDR3 sequence reads: CASSLGGQGNSPLHF. The DNA for the CDR3 is TGCGCCAGCAGCTTGGGGGGACAGGGTAATTCACCCCTCCACTTT.

The V call is TRBV6-1, the J call TRBJ1-3; tentative D call: TRBD1 (5 bases). The CDR3 loop spans 15 amino acids. Germline CDR1 MNHNS, CDR2 SASEGT. V was shortened by 3 bases and J by 4 bases, with 13 bases between the two germline ends. The CDR3 DNA follows: TGTGCCAGCAGTGATCGCGCCAGGGTGGGAAACACCATATATTTT. As protein: CASSDRARVGNTIYF.

This chain connects TRBV30 to TRBJ2-6, with 7 bases lining up with TRBD1. CDR1 is GTSNPN and CDR2 is SVGIG in the germline V gene (reference sequence). Unmatched junction bases numbered 6, after V lost 5 bases and J lost 2 bases. The CDR3 spans 15 residues. In DNA form, the CDR3 reads TGTGCCTGGGGGCTTACAGGGGCTGGGGCCAACGTCCTGACTTTC. Amino acids: CAWGLTGAGANVLTF.

This chain links TRBV18 with TRBJ2-3; 9 bases map to TRBD1. Losses at the gene ends were 4 bases for V and 7 bases for J; bases not matched to a gene: 15. The length of the CDR3 is 17 residues. In germline, CDR1 is KGHSH, CDR2 LQKENI. The CDR3 DNA sequence: TGTGCCAGCTCACTAGATACAGACAGGGGGAAAAGGAATACGCAGTATTTT. This sequence encodes CASSLDTDRGKRNTQYF. The complete variable domain, with remaining parts taken from reference TRBV18 and TRBJ2-3, reads NAGVMQNPRHLVRRRGQEARLRCSPMKGHSHVYWYRQLPEEGLKFMVYLQKENIIDESGMPKERFSAEFPKEGPSILRIQQVVRGDSAAYFCASSLDTDRGKRNTQYFGPGTRLTVL.

This sequence joins TRBV9 and TRBJ2-7; tentative D call: TRBD1 (6 bases). Germline-derived CDR1 and CDR2 are SGDLS and YYNGEE. The V end lost 1 base, the J end lost 6 bases, and 17 bases lay between the germline ends. This CDR3 has 15 residues. DNA for the CDR3: TGTGCCAGCAGCGTAAGGGGGTCAGGGGCGACCGAGCAGTACTTC. Protein product: CASSVRGSGATEQYF.